The clone carrying this T cell receptor beta chain was observed once. In the study's own analysis: Reference gene primer amplification gave estimated nucleated cell counts. TCRdb keeps only in-frame clones here, not all; method: immunoSEQ multiplex PCR. Clone size and V and J calls were adopted from that table, with D and trimming inferred from the DNA. The table lists about 41,000 clones, roughly four fifths of them singletons. The data were taken from a study of blood T cell repertoires in COVID-19. Study background: Italy, Spain and the United States were the sources of the convalescent and acute COVID-19 samples.

V was pared by 2 bases and J by 2 bases, with 6 bases between. The CDR3 spans 13 residues. Germline V gene data show CDR1 as SGHTA and CDR2 as FQGNSA. This chain connects TRBV7-2 to TRBJ2-5, with a tentative D call TRBD2 (5 bases). The sequencing input was peripheral blood. The clonotype comes from a woman over 75 with acute or convalescent COVID-19. CDR3 nucleotide sequence: TGTGCCAGCAGCTTAAGCGGTCAAGAGACCCAGTACTTC. As protein: CASSLSGQETQYF.